This T cell receptor (beta chain) emerged from a study of blood T cell repertoires in COVID-19. In the study overall: T cells, B-cell-depleted T cells, or PBMCs provided the cDNA or gDNA that served as material.

Germline V gene lookup returns CDR1 SGHRS and CDR2 YFSETQ. This CDR3 contains 14 residues. The V gene end was trimmed by 4 bases and the J gene end by 3 bases; junction bases not matched to a gene: 2. Clinical history as reported by participants underpinned cohort assignment. Original analysis: Scientists estimated how many nucleated cells there were by amplifying reference gene primers. The assay was immunoSEQ multiplex PCR, and TCRdb's table has in-frame clones only and misses some. V, J and clone size are taken as reported in that table, and D and trimming were inferred from the DNA itself. The sample lists some 300,000 clones, around 89% occurring once.

The chain carries TRBV5-1 and TRBJ2-3, with 10 nucleotides matching TRBD1. The source material was PBMCs or T cells enriched from blood (not recorded which). The receptor was isolated from a woman in her thirties or forties who had recovered from COVID-19. CDR3 region: CASSRDRGTDTQYF. CDR3 nucleotide sequence: TGCGCCAGCAGCCGGGACAGGGGTACAGATACGCAGTATTTT.